The source of this TCR beta chain is a study of T cells in Graves' hyperthyroidism and ophthalmopathy. This clonotype was recorded at least ten times. Using RNA transcripts as the source, TCR beta CDR3 regions were amplified. A set of HTBI primers served as the primers for a first-round RT-PCR of the TCR CDR3. MiXCR was run by TCRdb on the multiplex PCR reads, yielding one entry per CDR3 protein. The sample shows a few hundred thousand distinct CDR3 sequences, 21% of them seen only once. The germline gives CDR1 SEHNR, CDR2 FQNEAQ (reference sequence). V trimming: 4 bases; J trimming: 6 bases; junction bases outside the gene matches: 15. The CDR3 length is 16 residues. Hyperthyroidism patients were newly diagnosed, had disease duration under 2 months, and were aged 18 to 65 years. Clinical symptoms, serum thyroxine and TRAb, thyroid ultrasound and orbital computed tomography together formed the diagnostic basis.

The source is a woman aged 45-59 years with Graves' hyperthyroidism. The sample was blood. The chain combines TRBV7-9 with TRBJ2-7; 7 bases fit TRBD2. In DNA form, the CDR3 reads TGTGCCAGCAGCTCTGGGGCTAGCGGATTGCGATCCGAGCAGTACTTC. Amino acids: CASSSGASGLRSEQYF.